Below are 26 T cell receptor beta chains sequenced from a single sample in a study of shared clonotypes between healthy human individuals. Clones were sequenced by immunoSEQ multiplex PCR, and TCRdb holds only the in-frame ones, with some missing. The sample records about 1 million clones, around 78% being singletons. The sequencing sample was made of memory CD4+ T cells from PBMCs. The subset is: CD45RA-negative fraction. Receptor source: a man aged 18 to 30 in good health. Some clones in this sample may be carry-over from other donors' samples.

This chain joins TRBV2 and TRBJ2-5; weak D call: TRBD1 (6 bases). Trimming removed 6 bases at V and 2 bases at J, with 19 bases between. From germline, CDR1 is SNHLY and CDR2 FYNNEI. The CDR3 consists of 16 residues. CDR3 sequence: CASRGPPQGRQETQYF. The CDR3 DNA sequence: TGTGCCAGCAGGGGCCCTCCTCAGGGGCGGCAAGAGACCCAGTACTTC.

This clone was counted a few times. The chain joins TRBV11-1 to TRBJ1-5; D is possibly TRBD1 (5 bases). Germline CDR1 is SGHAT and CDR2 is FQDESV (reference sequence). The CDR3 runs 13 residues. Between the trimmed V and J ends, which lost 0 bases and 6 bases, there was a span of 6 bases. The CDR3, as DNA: TGTGCCAGCAGCTTAGCGCAGGGTCAGCCCCAGCATTTT. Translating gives CASSLAQGQPQHF.

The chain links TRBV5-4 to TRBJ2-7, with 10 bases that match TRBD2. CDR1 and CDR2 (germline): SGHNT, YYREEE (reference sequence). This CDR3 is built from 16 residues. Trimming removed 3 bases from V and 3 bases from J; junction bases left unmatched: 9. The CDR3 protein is CASSSRTSGTFYEQYF. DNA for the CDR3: TGTGCCAGCAGCTCTAGGACTAGCGGCACCTTCTACGAGCAGTACTTC.

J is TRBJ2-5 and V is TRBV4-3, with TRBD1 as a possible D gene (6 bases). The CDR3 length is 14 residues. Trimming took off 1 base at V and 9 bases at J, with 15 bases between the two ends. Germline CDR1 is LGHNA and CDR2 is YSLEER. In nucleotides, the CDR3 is TGCGCCAGCAGCCAAGGAACCGGACCAGGGGCCCAGTACTTC. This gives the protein CASSQGTGPGAQYF.

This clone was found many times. The CDR3: CASSPGGGFDEQYF. The CDR3 nucleotides are TGTGCCAGCAGCCCGGGTGGAGGGTTCGACGAGCAGTACTTC. The chain joins TRBV5-4 to TRBJ2-7; D may be TRBD2 (6 bases). From germline, CDR1 is SGHNT and CDR2 YYREEE (reference sequence). The CDR3 covers 14 residues. Trimming left V 4 bases short and J 5 bases short, with 16 bases between.

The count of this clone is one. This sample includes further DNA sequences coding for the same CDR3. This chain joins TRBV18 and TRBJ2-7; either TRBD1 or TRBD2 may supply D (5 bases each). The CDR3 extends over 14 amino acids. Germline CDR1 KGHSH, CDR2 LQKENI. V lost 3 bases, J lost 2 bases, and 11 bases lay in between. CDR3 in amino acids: CASSPGTVTYEQYF. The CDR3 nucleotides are TGTGCCAGCTCACCCGGGACGGTAACCTACGAGCAGTACTTC.

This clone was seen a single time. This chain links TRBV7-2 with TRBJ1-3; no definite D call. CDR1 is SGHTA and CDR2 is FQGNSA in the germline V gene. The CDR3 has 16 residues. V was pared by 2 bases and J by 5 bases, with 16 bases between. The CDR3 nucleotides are TGTGCCAGCAGCTTATCTTCAGGTCGCGCAAGAAACACCATATATTTT. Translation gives CASSLSSGRARNTIYF.

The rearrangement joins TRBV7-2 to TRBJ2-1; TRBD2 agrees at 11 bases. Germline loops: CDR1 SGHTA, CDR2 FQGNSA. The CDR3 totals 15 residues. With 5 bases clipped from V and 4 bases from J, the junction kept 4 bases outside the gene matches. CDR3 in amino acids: CASSALAGVYNEQFF. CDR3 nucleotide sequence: TGTGCCAGCAGCGCACTAGCGGGAGTGTACAATGAGCAGTTCTTC.

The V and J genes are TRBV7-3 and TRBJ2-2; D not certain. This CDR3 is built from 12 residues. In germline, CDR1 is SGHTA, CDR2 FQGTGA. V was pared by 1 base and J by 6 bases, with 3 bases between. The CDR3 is CASSLMAGELFF. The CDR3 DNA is TGTGCCAGCAGCTTAATGGCCGGGGAGCTGTTTTTT.

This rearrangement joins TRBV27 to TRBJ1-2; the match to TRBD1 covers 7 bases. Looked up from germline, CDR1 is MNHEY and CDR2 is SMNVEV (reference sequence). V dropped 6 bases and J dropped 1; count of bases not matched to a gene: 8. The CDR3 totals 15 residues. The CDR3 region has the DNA TGTGCCAGCAGGAAGACGACAGGGATTAACTATGGCTACACCTTC. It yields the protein CASRKTTGINYGYTF.

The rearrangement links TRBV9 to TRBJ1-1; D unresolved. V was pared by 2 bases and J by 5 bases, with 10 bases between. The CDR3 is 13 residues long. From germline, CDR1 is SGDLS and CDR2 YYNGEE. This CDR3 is CASSVRGETEAFF. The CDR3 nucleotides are TGTGCCAGCAGCGTTCGAGGAGAAACTGAAGCTTTCTTT.

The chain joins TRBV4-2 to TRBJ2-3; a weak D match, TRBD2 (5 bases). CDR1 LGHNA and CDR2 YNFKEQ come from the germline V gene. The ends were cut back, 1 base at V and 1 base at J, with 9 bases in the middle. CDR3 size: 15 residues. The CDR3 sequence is CASSQVGSGTDTQYF. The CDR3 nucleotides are TGTGCCAGCAGCCAAGTTGGTAGCGGCACAGATACGCAGTATTTT.

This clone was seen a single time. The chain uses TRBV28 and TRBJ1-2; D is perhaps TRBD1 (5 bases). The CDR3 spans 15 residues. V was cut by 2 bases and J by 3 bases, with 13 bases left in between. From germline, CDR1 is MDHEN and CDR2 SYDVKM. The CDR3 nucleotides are TGTGCCAGCAGTTTAGCGGCCGGGGGTTACTATGGCTACACCTTC. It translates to CASSLAAGGYYGYTF.

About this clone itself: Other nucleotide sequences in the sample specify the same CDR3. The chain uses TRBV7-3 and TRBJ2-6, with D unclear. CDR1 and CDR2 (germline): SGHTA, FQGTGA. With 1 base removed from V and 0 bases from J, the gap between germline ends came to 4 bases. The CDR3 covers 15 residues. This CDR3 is CASSLKGSGANVLTF. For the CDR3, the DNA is TGTGCCAGCAGCTTAAAGGGCTCTGGGGCCAACGTCCTGACTTTC. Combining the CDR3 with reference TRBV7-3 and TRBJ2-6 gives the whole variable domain GAGVSQTPSNKVTEKGKYVELRCDPISGHTALYWYRQSLGQGPEFLIYFQGTGAADDSGLPNDRFFAVRPEGSVSTLKIQRTERGDSAVYLCASSLKGSGANVLTFGAGSRLTVL.

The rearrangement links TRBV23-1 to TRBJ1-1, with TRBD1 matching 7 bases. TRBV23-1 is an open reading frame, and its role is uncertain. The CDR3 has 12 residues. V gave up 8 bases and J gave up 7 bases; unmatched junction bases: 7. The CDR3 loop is CASLSQGNEAFF. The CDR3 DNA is TGCGCCAGCCTCTCACAGGGGAATGAAGCTTTCTTT.

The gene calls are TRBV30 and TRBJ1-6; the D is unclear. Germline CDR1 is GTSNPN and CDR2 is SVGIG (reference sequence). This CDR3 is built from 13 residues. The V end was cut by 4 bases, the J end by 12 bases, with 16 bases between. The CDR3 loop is CAWTPGDYGPLHF. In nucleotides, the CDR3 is TGTGCCTGGACCCCTGGCGACTATGGACCCCTCCACTTT.

The CDR3 is CASSQITGVEQFF. CDR3 in DNA: TGCGCCAGCAGCCAAATTACAGGGGTTGAGCAGTTCTTC. This sequence joins TRBV4-3 and TRBJ2-1; TRBD1 matches 7 bases. CDR3 length: 13 amino acids. V lost 2 bases and J lost 9; bases outside the gene matches: 4. Per germline, CDR1 LGHNA and CDR2 YSLEER.

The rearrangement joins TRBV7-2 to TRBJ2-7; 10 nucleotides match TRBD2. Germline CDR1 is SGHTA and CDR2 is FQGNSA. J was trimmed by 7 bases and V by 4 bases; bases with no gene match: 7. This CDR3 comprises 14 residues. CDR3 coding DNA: TGTGCCAGCAGCTCCCTAGCGGGAGCAGGAGAGCAGTACTTC. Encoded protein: CASSSLAGAGEQYF.

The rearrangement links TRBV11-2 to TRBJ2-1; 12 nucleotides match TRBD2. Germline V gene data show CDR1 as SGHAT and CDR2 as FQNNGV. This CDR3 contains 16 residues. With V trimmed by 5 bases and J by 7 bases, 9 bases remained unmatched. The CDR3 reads CASSVLTSGSTNEQFF. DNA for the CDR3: TGTGCCAGCAGCGTCCTGACTAGCGGGAGTACGAATGAGCAGTTCTTC.

The CDR3, as DNA: TGTGCCAGCAGCGTTATCCAGGGCTACGAGCAGTACTTC. Its protein product is CASSVIQGYEQYF. V usage is TRBV7-3 and J usage is TRBJ2-7, with D possibly matching TRBD1 (5 bases). CDR1 and CDR2 (germline): SGHTA, FQGTGA. V was shortened by 5 bases and J by 3 bases, with 11 bases between the two germline ends. The CDR3 runs to 13 residues.

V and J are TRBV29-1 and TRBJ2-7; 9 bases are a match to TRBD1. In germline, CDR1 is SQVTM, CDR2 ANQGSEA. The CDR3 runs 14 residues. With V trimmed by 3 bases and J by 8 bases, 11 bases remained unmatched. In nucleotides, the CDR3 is TGCAGCGTTGATCGGGGACAGGGCTTGGGACAGCAGTACTTC. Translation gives CSVDRGQGLGQQYF.

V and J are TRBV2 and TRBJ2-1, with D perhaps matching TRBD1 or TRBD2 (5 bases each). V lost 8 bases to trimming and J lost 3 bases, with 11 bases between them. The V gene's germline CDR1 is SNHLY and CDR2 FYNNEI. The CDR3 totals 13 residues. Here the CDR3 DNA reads TGTGCCAGCGGGGGACGGTTCTACAATGAGCAGTTCTTC. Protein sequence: CASGGRFYNEQFF.

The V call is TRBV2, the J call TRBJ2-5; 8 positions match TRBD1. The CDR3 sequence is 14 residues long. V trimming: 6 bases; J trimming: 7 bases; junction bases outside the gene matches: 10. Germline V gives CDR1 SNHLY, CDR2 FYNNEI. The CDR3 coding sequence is TGTGCCAGCAGCGAAAGGACAGGGAAGGTGACCCAGTACTTC. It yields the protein CASSERTGKVTQYF.

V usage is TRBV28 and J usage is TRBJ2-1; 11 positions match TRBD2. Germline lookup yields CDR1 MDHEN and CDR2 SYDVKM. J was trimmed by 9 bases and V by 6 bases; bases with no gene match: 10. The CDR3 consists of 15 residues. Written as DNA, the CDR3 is TGTGCCAGCAGGAAAGGGACTAGCGGCGTCCGTGAGCAGTTCTTC. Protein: CASRKGTSGVREQFF.

CDR3: CASSLTSGVYNEQFF. The CDR3 coding sequence is TGTGCCAGCAGCCTAACTAGCGGGGTTTACAATGAGCAGTTCTTC. The chain couples TRBV7-2 to TRBJ2-1; 10 bases match TRBD2. Germline V gene data show CDR1 as SGHTA and CDR2 as FQGNSA. Trimming removed 5 bases from V and 4 bases from J; junction bases left unmatched: 5. This CDR3 is 15 amino acids long.

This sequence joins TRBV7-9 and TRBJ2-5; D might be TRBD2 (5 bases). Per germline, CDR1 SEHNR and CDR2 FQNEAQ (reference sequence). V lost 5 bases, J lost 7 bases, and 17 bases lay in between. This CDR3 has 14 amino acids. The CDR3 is CASSTIGEPWTQYF. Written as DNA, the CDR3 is TGTGCCAGCAGCACAATCGGGGAACCTTGGACCCAGTACTTC.